The 9 T cell receptor beta chains below were found in one sample sequenced in a study of shared clonotypes between healthy human individuals. The assay was immunoSEQ multiplex PCR, and TCRdb's table has in-frame clones only and misses some. The table has 450,000 to 700,000 clones, roughly 95% seen once. Positive CCR7 selection of CD45RO-negative cells yielded the naive CD8 cells, and terminally differentiated effector memory CD45RA+ cells were excluded. The sample taken for sequencing was naive CD8+ T cells sorted from blood. The receptors were gathered from a woman aged 25 to 39 in good health.

The CDR3 protein is CASSLGLYQPQHF. The CDR3 nucleotides are TGTGCCAGCAGCTTGGGACTCTATCAGCCCCAGCATTTT. The chain carries TRBV5-6 and TRBJ1-5, with no clear D. CDR1 SGHDT and CDR2 YYEEEE come from the germline V gene. The CDR3 extends over 13 amino acids. Trimming stripped 0 bases from V and 5 bases from J, with 6 bases between. The full variable domain, rest sourced from reference TRBV5-6 and TRBJ1-5, is DAGVTQSPTHLIKTRGQQVTLRCSPKSGHDTVSWYQQALGQGPQFIFQYYEEEERQRGNFPDRFSGHQFPNYSSELNVNALLLGDSALYLCASSLGLYQPQHFGDGTRLSIL.

This rearrangement joins TRBV6-5 to TRBJ2-3; D is possibly TRBD2 (5 bases). Germline V gives CDR1 MNHEY, CDR2 SVGAGI. The ends were cut back, 6 bases at V and 6 bases at J, with 16 bases in the middle. The CDR3 extends over 14 amino acids. The CDR3: CASSRTSSLDTQYF. The DNA of the CDR3 is TGTGCCAGCAGCAGGACTTCGAGTTTGGATACGCAGTATTTT.

The chain recombines TRBV13 with TRBJ2-3, with D tentatively TRBD1 or TRBD2 (6 bases each). The germline V gene encodes CDR1 PRHDT and CDR2 FYEKMQ (reference sequence). CDR3 length: 12 amino acids. The V end lost 5 bases, the J end lost 9 bases, and 12 bases lay between the germline ends. CDR3 region: CASSRGAMTQYF. Here the CDR3 DNA reads TGTGCCAGCAGCAGGGGGGCCATGACGCAGTATTTT. Full variable domain (remainder filled in from reference TRBV13 and TRBJ2-3): AAGVIQSPRHLIKEKRETATLKCYPIPRHDTVYWYQQGPGQDPQFLISFYEKMQSDKGSIPDRFSAQQFSDYHSELNMSSLELGDSALYFCASSRGAMTQYFGPGTRLTVL.

The chain joins TRBV9 to TRBJ2-1, with no clear D. Germline CDR1 SGDLS, CDR2 YYNGEE. This CDR3 comprises 14 residues. The V and J ends lost 2 bases and 2 bases respectively, with 8 bases between them. This chain's CDR3 is CASSVYQTYNEQFF. CDR3 nucleotide sequence: TGTGCCAGCAGCGTTTATCAGACCTACAATGAGCAGTTCTTC.

The chain couples TRBV5-6 to TRBJ1-1; TRBD1 might be the D (5 bases). Germline CDR1 and CDR2: SGHDT and YYEEEE. The CDR3 loop spans 14 amino acids. V dropped 1 base and J dropped 1 base, with 8 bases sitting between them. This CDR3 is CASSLYGGNTEAFF. The CDR3 DNA follows: TGTGCCAGCAGCTTGTACGGGGGGAACACTGAAGCTTTCTTT.

The genes are TRBV13 and TRBJ1-3, with unresolved D. Germline loops: CDR1 PRHDT, CDR2 FYEKMQ (reference sequence). The CDR3 contains 14 residues. The V end lost 4 bases, the J end lost 1 base, and 8 bases lay between the germline ends. The CDR3 coding sequence is TGTGCCAGCAGCTACCGGGTTTCTGGAAACACCATATATTTT. It encodes CASSYRVSGNTIYF.

The chain carries TRBV11-2 and TRBJ2-7, with TRBD2 matching over 7 bases. With 0 bases clipped from V and 3 bases from J, the junction kept 5 bases outside the gene matches. In germline, CDR1 is SGHAT, CDR2 FQNNGV. The CDR3 is 15 amino acids. CDR3 sequence reads: CASSLDPSGSYEQYF. The CDR3 DNA follows: TGTGCCAGCAGCTTAGACCCTAGCGGAAGCTACGAGCAGTACTTC.

This clone was observed a single time. This chain uses TRBV27 with TRBJ1-1; D is unresolved. The V gene's germline CDR1 is MNHEY and CDR2 SMNVEV (reference sequence). Trimming cost V 6 bases and J 0 bases, with 8 bases left between them. The CDR3 length is 13 residues. This CDR3 is CASSEAMNTEAFF. The CDR3 bases are TGTGCCAGCAGCGAAGCCATGAACACTGAAGCTTTCTTT.

This clone was observed a single time. V is TRBV5-1 and J is TRBJ2-3; the D gene is possibly TRBD2 (5 bases). The V gene's germline CDR1 is SGHRS and CDR2 YFSETQ. This CDR3 is built from 14 residues. Between the trimmed V and J ends, which lost 1 base and 0 bases, there was a span of 6 bases. This CDR3 is CASSLTGSTDTQYF. The CDR3 DNA reads as TGCGCCAGCAGCTTGACGGGGAGCACAGATACGCAGTATTTT.